The present T cell receptor beta chain was sequenced within a study of blood T cell repertoires in COVID-19. Study in general: Both acute and convalescent COVID-19 samples were obtained from the United States, Italy and Spain. T cells, B-cell-depleted T cells, or PBMCs provided the cDNA or gDNA that served as material.

In the authors' methods: Using reference gene primer amplification, nucleated cell counts were estimated. Some clones are missing from TCRdb's copy, which holds only in-frame ones; the method was immunoSEQ multiplex PCR. The D gene and trimming were derived from the DNA, and the V and J assignments and clone size from that table. The sample has hundreds of thousands of clones; 70% to 90% are singletons. The germline V gene encodes CDR1 MNHEY and CDR2 SVGEGT. V lost 5 bases and J 6 bases, leaving 17 bases between the germline ends. The CDR3 spans 15 residues. Input material: peripheral blood. This clonotype originated in a woman between 55 and 75 years old with COVID-19, enrolled during active disease. The V call is TRBV6-2 or TRBV6-3, the J call TRBJ1-5; D might be TRBD1 (5 bases). This chain's CDR3 is CASSHPAGGTQPQHF. The DNA of the CDR3 is TGTGCCAGCAGTCATCCCGCCGGGGGTACTCAGCCCCAGCATTTT.